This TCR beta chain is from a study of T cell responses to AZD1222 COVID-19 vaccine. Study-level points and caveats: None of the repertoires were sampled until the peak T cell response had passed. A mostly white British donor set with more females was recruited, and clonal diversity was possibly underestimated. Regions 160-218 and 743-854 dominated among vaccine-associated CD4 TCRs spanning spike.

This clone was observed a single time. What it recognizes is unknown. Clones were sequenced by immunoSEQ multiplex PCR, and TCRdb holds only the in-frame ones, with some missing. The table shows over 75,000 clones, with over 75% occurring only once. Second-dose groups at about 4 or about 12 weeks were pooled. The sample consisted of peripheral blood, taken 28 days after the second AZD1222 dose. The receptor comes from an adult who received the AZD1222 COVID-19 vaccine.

CDR3 sequence: CSASLSGKADTQYF. The DNA of the CDR3 is TGCAGTGCTAGTTTATCAGGGAAAGCAGATACGCAGTATTTT. The genes are TRBV20-1 and TRBJ2-3; D perhaps matches TRBD1 (5 bases). Trimming removed 3 bases from V and 4 bases from J, with 14 bases in between. CDR3 length: 14 amino acids. The V gene's germline CDR1 is DFQATT and CDR2 SNEGSKA (reference sequence).